These T cell receptor beta chains were read from a single sample in a study of blood T cell repertoires in COVID-19. Profiling relied on immunoSEQ multiplex PCR, and the TCRdb table lists in-frame clones only, not all of them. Of hundreds of thousands of clones listed, about 90% are singletons. Sequencing was done on a sample of PBMCs or T cells enriched from blood (not recorded which). The source of these receptors is a man aged 50 to 60 who had been exposed to COVID-19. Both conserved end residues are part of each CDR3. Each record gives: clone size, V gene, CDR3 length, D gene, J gene, CDR3 DNA, CDR3 protein. A D gene is named only where the DNA matches it firmly. Where a row states a size, it is once, few, many or the class of an expanded clone; other rows omit it.

>-|TRBV5-5|19|TRBD2|TRBJ2-6
TGTGCCAGCAGCCGAACGCTAGCGGGAGGAATCTCTGGGGCCAACGTCCTGACTTTC
CASSRTLAGGISGANVLTF
>-|TRBV15|13|-|TRBJ1-1
TGTGCCACCAGCAGACAGGGGAACACTGAAGCTTTCTTT
CATSRQGNTEAFF
>-|TRBV18|14|-|TRBJ1-5
TGTGCCAGCTCACCTTTAGATAGCAATCAGCCCCAGCATTTT
CASSPLDSNQPQHF
>-|TRBV5-1|17|TRBD2|TRBJ2-1
TGCGCCAGCAGCTGGGGTAGCGGGCCAGAGGGGTGGAATGAGCAGTTCTTC
CASSWGSGPEGWNEQFF
>-|TRBV11-3|14|-|TRBJ1-6
TGTGCCAGCAGCTTATCCCCGAATAGTTCACCCCTCCACTTT
CASSLSPNSSPLHF
>-|TRBV18|16|TRBD2|TRBJ2-7
TGTGCCAGCTCACCAGGACTAGCGGGGGTCTCCTACGAGCAGTACTTC
CASSPGLAGVSYEQYF
>-|TRBV7-9|13|TRBD1|TRBJ1-2
TGTGCCAGCAGCTTAAGGGGGCAGGATGGCTACACCTTC
CASSLRGQDGYTF
>-|TRBV9|16|-|TRBJ1-2
TGTGCCAGCAGCCCGCCTGGGGGGGCTATTTTCTATGGCTACACCTTC
CASSPPGGAIFYGYTF
>-|TRBV7-3|14|TRBD1|TRBJ2-3
TGTGCCAGCAGCAAACAGGGGATCACAGATACGCAGTATTTT
CASSKQGITDTQYF
>-|TRBV9|15|-|TRBJ1-1
TGTGCCAGCAGCGTAGTCGGGAGCCCTAACACTGAAGCTTTCTTT
CASSVVGSPNTEAFF
>-|TRBV30|13|-|TRBJ1-2
TGTGCCTGGAGTTTGTCAGGGGAATATGGCTACACCTTC
CAWSLSGEYGYTF
>-|TRBV5-1|15|-|TRBJ2-7
TGCGCCAGCAGCCCAGATAATGGCCTAGGCTACGAGCAGTACTTC
CASSPDNGLGYEQYF
>-|TRBV2|11|TRBD1|TRBJ2-1
TGTGCCAGCAGAAACAGGGGTGAGCAGTTCTTC
CASRNRGEQFF
>-|TRBV2|14|TRBD1|TRBJ2-5
TGTGCCAGCAGGGGGGACAGGGGAAAAGAGACCCAGTACTTC
CASRGDRGKETQYF
>-|TRBV7-3|16|-|TRBJ2-2
TGTGCCAGCAGCTTAGACGGGGGAGCAAACACCGGGGAGCTGTTTTTT
CASSLDGGANTGELFF
>-|TRBV28|14|TRBD1|TRBJ2-1
TGTGCCAGCAGTTTGACAGGGGGCTTCAATGAGCAGTTCTTC
CASSLTGGFNEQFF
>-|TRBV6-5|15|-|TRBJ2-3
TGTGCCAGCACCGACGCGGAGAGGGTCCCAGATACGCAGTATTTT
CASTDAERVPDTQYF
>-|TRBV9|13|-|TRBJ2-2
TGTGCCGCGTTCTTTTCAGGGGCCGGGGAGCTGTTTTTT
CAAFFSGAGELFF
>-|TRBV9|15|-|TRBJ1-2
TGTGCCAGCAGCGTAGCGGGGGGCAGAATTGATGGCTACACCTTC
CASSVAGGRIDGYTF
>-|TRBV11-2|12|-|TRBJ1-1
TGTGCCAGCAGCCGAAGTAGCACTGAAGCTTTCTTT
CASSRSSTEAFF
>-|TRBV5-1|15|TRBD1|TRBJ1-4
TGCGCCAGCAGCTTGTTTACAGGGGGCGATGAAAAACTGTTTTTT
CASSLFTGGDEKLFF
>-|TRBV5-1|14|-|TRBJ1-2
TGCGCCAGCAGTATCAACGGACAGAACTATGGCTACACCTTC
CASSINGQNYGYTF
>-|TRBV7-8|14|TRBD1|TRBJ1-1
TGTGCCAGCAGCTCGGGACAGGGGTACACTGAAGCTTTCTTT
CASSSGQGYTEAFF
>-|TRBV6-5|16|-|TRBJ1-5
TGTGCCAGCAGTTACCCGTCGACAGTTAGCAATCAGCCCCAGCATTTT
CASSYPSTVSNQPQHF
>-|TRBV28|14|-|TRBJ1-2
TGTGCCAGCAGCCTCCAGGGGAGGGGCTATGGCTACACCTTC
CASSLQGRGYGYTF
>-|TRBV28|16|-|TRBJ1-3
TGTGCCAGCAGTTTAGGGCGGGTTAACTCTGGAAACACCATATATTTT
CASSLGRVNSGNTIYF
>-|TRBV19|16|TRBD1|TRBJ1-1
TGTGCCAGTAGTCCCCTCCGGGACAGGGCCAACACTGAAGCTTTCTTT
CASSPLRDRANTEAFF
>-|TRBV7-9|14|-|TRBJ2-2
TGTGCCAGCAGCCCTGACAGGAACACCGGGGAGCTGTTTTTT
CASSPDRNTGELFF
>-|TRBV19|15|TRBD2|TRBJ2-1
TGTGCCAGTAGTCTAGCGGGGGGCGAGTACAATGAGCAGTTCTTC
CASSLAGGEYNEQFF
>-|TRBV29-1|15|TRBD1|TRBJ1-2
TGCAGCGTTGAAGTAGAGTGGGGACAGTTGGGTGGCTACACCTTC
CSVEVEWGQLGGYTF
>-|TRBV27|14|-|TRBJ1-1
TGTGCCAGCAGCTCCCGACGGGGGAACACTGAAGCTTTCTTT
CASSSRRGNTEAFF
>-|TRBV15|15|-|TRBJ1-2
TGTGCCACCAGCAGAGAGTTGGACAGACTCTATGGCTACACCTTC
CATSRELDRLYGYTF
>-|TRBV5-4|12|-|TRBJ2-5
TGTGCCAGCAGCCCATCCAGAGAGACCCAGTACTTC
CASSPSRETQYF
>-|TRBV28|13|-|TRBJ1-1
TGTGCCAGCAGTTTCAGGGGATGGGCTGAAGCTTTCTTT
CASSFRGWAEAFF
>-|TRBV30|17|TRBD2|TRBJ2-5
TGTGCCTGGCGGATACTCGGGACTAGCGGGAGATACGAGACCCAGTACTTC
CAWRILGTSGRYETQYF
>-|TRBV12-3/TRBV12-4|13|-|TRBJ1-5
TGTGCCAGCAGTTTTAGGGGAAATCAGCCCCAGCATTTT
CASSFRGNQPQHF
>once|TRBV7-2|15|-|TRBJ1-3
TGTGCCAGCACTCGGGTTTCGCTTACAGGAAACACCATATATTTT
CASTRVSLTGNTIYF
>-|TRBV5-8|15|-|TRBJ1-2
TGTGCCAGCAGCTCAAGCGGTCTGGTTCCTTATGGCTACACCTTC
CASSSSGLVPYGYTF
>-|TRBV27|15|TRBD1|TRBJ2-7
TGTGCCAGCAGCCTACACGGGACAGGGGGATACGAGCAGTACTTC
CASSLHGTGGYEQYF
>once|TRBV5-1|16|-|TRBJ2-5
TGCGCCAGCAGCTTGTTTGCAGGACTCGGGCAAGAGACCCAGTACTTC
CASSLFAGLGQETQYF
>-|TRBV5-1|16|-|TRBJ1-1
TGCGCCAGCAGACAGGATGCTTTTCCGACGAACACTGAAGCTTTCTTT
CASRQDAFPTNTEAFF
>-|TRBV4-1|18|TRBD2|TRBJ2-1
TGCGCCAGCAGCCCTCCCCACAAAGGGGAGGGCACGGGCGTTGAGCAGTTCTTC
CASSPPHKGEGTGVEQFF
>-|TRBV9|14|-|TRBJ2-2
TGTGCCAGCAGCGCCCAAATTACCGCGGGGGAGCTGTTTTTT
CASSAQITAGELFF
>-|TRBV28|16|-|TRBJ2-4
TGTGCCAGCAGTTTATCGCGCAGGGTTGACAAAAACATTCAGTACTTC
CASSLSRRVDKNIQYF
>once|TRBV7-2|14|-|TRBJ1-5
TGTGCCAGCAGCCACCCAGGGCCCCGAAAGCCCCAGCATTTT
CASSHPGPRKPQHF
>-|TRBV25-1|14|TRBD1|TRBJ1-1
TGTGCCAGCAGTGTACAGGGGCAGGGGACTGAAGCTTTCTTT
CASSVQGQGTEAFF
>-|TRBV9|14|-|TRBJ2-5
TGTGCCAGCAGCCGAGTACAGGGACGGGGGACCCAGTACTTC
CASSRVQGRGTQYF
>few|TRBV7-2|15|TRBD2|TRBJ2-1
TGTGCCAGCAGCTCCCCGTGGCTAGCGGGGGATGAGCAGTTCTTC
CASSSPWLAGDEQFF
>-|TRBV28|15|TRBD1|TRBJ1-4
TGTGCCAGCAGTCCACACGACAGGGACAGCGAAAAACTGTTTTTT
CASSPHDRDSEKLFF
>-|TRBV18|14|TRBD1|TRBJ1-1
TGTGCCAGCTCACAGGGGGCCTGGCGGACTGAAGCTTTCTTT
CASSQGAWRTEAFF
>-|TRBV24-1|12|-|TRBJ1-1
TGTGCCACCAGTGAGGGGGGAACTGAAGCTTTCTTT
CATSEGGTEAFF
>-|TRBV3-1/TRBV3-2|14|-|TRBJ1-1
TGTGCCAGCAGCCTCTTTGAGGGAGGGTCTAACGCTTTCTTT
CASSLFEGGSNAFF
>-|TRBV7-3|14|-|TRBJ1-1
TGTGCCAGCAGCTTAACAGGGGGGAACACTGAAGCTTTCTTT
CASSLTGGNTEAFF
>-|TRBV12-3/TRBV12-4|13|-|TRBJ2-7
TGTGCCAGCTCCGACAGGCTCTCCTACGAGCAGTACTTC
CASSDRLSYEQYF